This passage covers 9 T cell receptor beta chains from one sample sequenced in a study of beta chain features in type 1 diabetes. The study's findings and limits: Moderately but significantly shorter TCRB CDR3s were found in Type 1 diabetes patients in all four CD4+ subsets.

Every isolated RNA sample was fully reverse transcribed, so sequencing captured expressed TCRB transcripts. This table comes from immunoSEQ multiplex PCR, and its TCRdb copy is limited to in-frame clones, with some not included. The profile shows around 600,000 clones, under 15% of them singletons. For these receptors, no antigen is known. Sequenced sample: naive CD4+ T cells from blood. These receptors all come from a man aged 25-45 years with type 1 diabetes.

There are a few counts of this clone. The gene calls are TRBV5-6 and TRBJ1-4, with no clear D. The V gene lost 4 bases and the J gene lost 2 bases, with 9 bases spanning the gap. From germline, CDR1 is SGHDT and CDR2 YYEEEE. The CDR3 consists of 14 residues. The CDR3 DNA reads TGTGCCAGCAGCCGAGCGGGCACTAATGAAAAACTGTTTTTT. Protein product: CASSRAGTNEKLFF.

The rearrangement links TRBV7-2 to TRBJ2-3; weak D call: TRBD2 (6 bases). Germline V gene data show CDR1 as SGHTA and CDR2 as FQGNSA. Trimming left V 5 bases short and J 2 bases short, with 20 bases between. CDR3 length equals 17 residues. The DNA for the CDR3 is TGTGCCAGCAGCCCCCGAGGAGCGGGCTTAAACACAGATACGCAGTATTTT. This gives the protein CASSPRGAGLNTDTQYF. Drawing the rest from reference TRBV7-2 and TRBJ2-3, the complete variable domain is GAGVSQSPSNKVTEKGKDVELRCDPISGHTALYWYRQSLGQGLEFLIYFQGNSAPDKSGLPSDRFSAERTGGSVSTLTIQRTQQEDSAVYLCASSPRGAGLNTDTQYFGPGTRLTVL.

This clone was seen only a few times. The CDR3 nucleotides are TGTGCCAGCAGTTACTCGAAGGCTGTAGGGTATGAAAAACTGTTTTTT. This codes for CASSYSKAVGYEKLFF. J is TRBJ1-4 and V is TRBV6-5; D not resolved. The CDR3 length is 16 residues. V was cut by 0 bases and J by 6 bases, with 14 bases left in between. Germline CDR1 and CDR2: MNHEY and SVGAGI.

V usage is TRBV25-1 and J usage is TRBJ2-3; D possibly corresponds to TRBD2 (5 bases). The CDR3 is made up of 15 amino acids. Germline CDR1 is MGHDK and CDR2 is SYGVNS. Trimming cost V 10 bases and J 3 bases, with 20 bases left between them. As DNA, the CDR3 is TGTGCCACCTCGAGGGCCGGGTGGGGAACAGATACGCAGTATTTT. Protein: CATSRAGWGTDTQYF.

As concerns this clone: Different DNA sequences within this sample yield the same CDR3. V usage is TRBV11-1 and J usage is TRBJ1-2; D remains ambiguous. CDR1 is SGHAT and CDR2 is FQDESV in the germline V gene (reference sequence). Deletions cut 2 bases from V and 5 bases from J, with 6 bases between. This CDR3 comprises 12 residues. This CDR3 is CASSLSGYGYTF. CDR3 DNA: TGTGCCAGCAGCTTATCCGGTTATGGCTACACCTTC.

This clone has only a few counts. This rearrangement joins TRBV28 to TRBJ2-3; D is perhaps TRBD1 (6 bases). The CDR3 has 15 residues. V was trimmed by 9 bases and J by 1 base, leaving 17 bases between them. Germline lookup yields CDR1 MDHEN and CDR2 SYDVKM. The CDR3: CASLRGITRTDTQYF. CDR3 nucleotide sequence: TGTGCCAGTCTAAGGGGGATCACCCGCACAGATACGCAGTATTTT.

This clone was seen a handful of times. The V call is TRBV6-5, the J call TRBJ1-5, with 12 bases that match TRBD1. CDR3 length equals 15 residues. The trim removed 5 bases at V and 5 bases at J, leaving 4 bases unmatched. Looked up from germline, CDR1 is MNHEY and CDR2 is SVGAGI. The CDR3: CASSQGTGGDQPQHF. CDR3 coding DNA: TGTGCCAGCAGTCAAGGGACAGGGGGCGATCAGCCCCAGCATTTT.

The V gene is TRBV7-9, the J gene TRBJ2-7; 7 bases are shared with TRBD1. Trimming removed 7 bases from V and 4 bases from J; junction bases left unmatched: 10. Germline V gene data show CDR1 as SEHNR and CDR2 as FQNEAQ (reference sequence). The CDR3 sequence is 14 residues long. The CDR3 nucleotides read TGTGCCAGCACCCTTGAGGGACAGCGTTACGAGCAGTACTTC. Its protein is CASTLEGQRYEQYF.

This clone was seen only a few times. The chain carries TRBV19 and TRBJ2-5, with 7 bases identical to TRBD2. Germline V gives CDR1 LNHDA, CDR2 SQIVND (reference sequence). The CDR3 has 12 residues. V was pared by 10 bases and J by 3 bases, with 5 bases of the junction left unmatched. CDR3 coding DNA: TGTGCCACGAGTCGGGGGGAAGAGACCCAGTACTTC. It codes for CATSRGEETQYF.